The sequence of this T cell receptor (beta chain) was determined in a study of regulatory T cells in long-lasting Graves disease. About the study: Recently diagnosed Graves' patients had received antithyroid drugs for under 3 months. Notes on the study in general: Having only a small sample size may have limited accuracy.

Trimming shortened V by 7 bases and J by 5 bases, and 14 bases separated the two germline ends. CDR3 length: 13 amino acids. Per the germline V gene, CDR1 is MDHEN and CDR2 is SYDVKM. There are many counts of this clonotype. Its antigen is not identified. Construction of the TCR beta libraries employed iRepertoire HTBI primers in conjunction with Arm-PCR of CDR3 regions. Each CDR3 protein is one row after TCRdb ran MiXCR on the multiplex PCR reads. The sample contains 400,000 to 450,000 distinct CDR3 sequences, more than 13% of which appear only once. Time point noted: newly diagnosed GD, antithyroid drugs for less than 3 months. Extracted RNA from PBMCs served as the source of the TCR library. These data were also reused for a study on T cells in Graves' hyperthyroidism and ophthalmopathy.

Sequencing was performed on peripheral blood mononuclear cells (PBMCs), taken at new diagnosis, from a patient treated with antithyroid drugs. V gene TRBV28 combines with J gene TRBJ1-2; TRBD1 is a possible D gene (5 bases). This clonotype originated in a woman aged 25 to 39 with Graves disease. This CDR3 is CASKGPGKYGYTF. The CDR3 coding sequence is TGTGCCAGCAAGGGCCCAGGGAAGTATGGCTACACCTTC.